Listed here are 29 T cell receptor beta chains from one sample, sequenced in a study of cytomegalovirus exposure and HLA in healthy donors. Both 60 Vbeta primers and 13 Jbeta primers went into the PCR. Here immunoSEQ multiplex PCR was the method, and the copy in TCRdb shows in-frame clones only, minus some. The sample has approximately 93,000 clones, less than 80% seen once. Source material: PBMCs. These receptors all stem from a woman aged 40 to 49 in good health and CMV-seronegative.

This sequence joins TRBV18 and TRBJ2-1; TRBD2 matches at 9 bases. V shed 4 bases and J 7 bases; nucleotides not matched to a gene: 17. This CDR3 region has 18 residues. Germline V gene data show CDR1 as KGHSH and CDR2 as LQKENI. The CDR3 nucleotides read TGTGCCAGCTCACAGCATCGACTAGCGGTTGGGTTGGGGAATGAGCAGTTCTTC. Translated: CASSQHRLAVGLGNEQFF.

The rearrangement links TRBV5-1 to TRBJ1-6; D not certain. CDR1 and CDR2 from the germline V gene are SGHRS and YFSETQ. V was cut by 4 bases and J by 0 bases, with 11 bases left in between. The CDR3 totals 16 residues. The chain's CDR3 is CASSRDSISYNSPLHF. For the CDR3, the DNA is TGCGCCAGCAGCCGGGATTCTATCTCCTATAATTCACCCCTCCACTTT.

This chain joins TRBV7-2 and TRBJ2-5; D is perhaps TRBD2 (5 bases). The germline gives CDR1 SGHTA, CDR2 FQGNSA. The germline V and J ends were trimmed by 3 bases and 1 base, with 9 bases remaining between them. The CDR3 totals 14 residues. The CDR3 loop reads CASSFPGTQETQYF. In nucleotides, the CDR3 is TGTGCCAGCAGCTTCCCGGGAACCCAAGAGACCCAGTACTTC.

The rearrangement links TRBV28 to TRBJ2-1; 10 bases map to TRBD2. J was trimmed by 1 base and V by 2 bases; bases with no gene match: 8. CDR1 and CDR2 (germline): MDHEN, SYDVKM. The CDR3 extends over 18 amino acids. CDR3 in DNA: TGTGCCAGCAGTTTAGGGCTAGCGGGAGTTTTATCCTACAATGAGCAGTTCTTC. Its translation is CASSLGLAGVLSYNEQFF.

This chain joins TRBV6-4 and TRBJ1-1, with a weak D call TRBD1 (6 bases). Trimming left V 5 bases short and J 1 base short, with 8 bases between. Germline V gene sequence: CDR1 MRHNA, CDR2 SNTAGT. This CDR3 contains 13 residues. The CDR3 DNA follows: TGTGCCAGCAGTCACAGGGAGAACACTGAAGCTTTCTTT. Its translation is CASSHRENTEAFF.

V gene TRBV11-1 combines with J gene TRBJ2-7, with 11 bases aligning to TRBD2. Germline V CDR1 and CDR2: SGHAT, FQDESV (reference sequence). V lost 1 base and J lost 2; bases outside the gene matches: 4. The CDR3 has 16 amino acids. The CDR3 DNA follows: TGTGCCAGCAGCTTAGGCGGACTAGCGGGCGCCTACGAGCAGTACTTC. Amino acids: CASSLGGLAGAYEQYF.

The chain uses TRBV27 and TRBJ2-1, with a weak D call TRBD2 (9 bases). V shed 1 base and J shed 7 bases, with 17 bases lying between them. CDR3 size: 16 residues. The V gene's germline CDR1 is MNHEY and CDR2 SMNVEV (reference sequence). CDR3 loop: CASSLLASGTGNEQFF. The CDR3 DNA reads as TGTGCCAGCAGTTTATTAGCTAGCGGGACAGGTAATGAGCAGTTCTTC.

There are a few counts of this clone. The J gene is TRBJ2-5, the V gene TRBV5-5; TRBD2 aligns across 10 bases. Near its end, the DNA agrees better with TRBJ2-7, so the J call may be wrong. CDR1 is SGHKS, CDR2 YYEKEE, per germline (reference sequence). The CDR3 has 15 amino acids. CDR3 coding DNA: TGTGCCAGCAGCTTGGAACTAGCGGGAATCTACGAGCAGTACTTC. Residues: CASSLELAGIYEQYF.

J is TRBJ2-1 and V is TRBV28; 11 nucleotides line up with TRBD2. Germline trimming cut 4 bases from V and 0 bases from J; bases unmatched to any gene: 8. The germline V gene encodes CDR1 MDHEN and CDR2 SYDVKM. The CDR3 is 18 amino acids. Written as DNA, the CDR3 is TGTGCCAGCAGTTCAGGACTAGCGGGCCCGAGCTCCTACAATGAGCAGTTCTTC. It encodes CASSSGLAGPSSYNEQFF. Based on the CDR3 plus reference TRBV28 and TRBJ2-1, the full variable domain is DVKVTQSSRYLVKRTGEKVFLECVQDMDHENMFWYRQDPGLGLRLIYFSYDVKMKEKGDIPEGYSVSREKKERFSLILESASTNQTSMYLCASSSGLAGPSSYNEQFFGPGTRLTVL.

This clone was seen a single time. The CDR3 bases are TGTGCCAGCTCCCAATCAGGAACCTCCTACGAGCAGTACTTC. Translation gives CASSQSGTSYEQYF. The chain couples TRBV18 to TRBJ2-7; D ambiguous. CDR1 is KGHSH, CDR2 LQKENI, per germline. V lost 6 bases to trimming and J lost 0 bases, with 12 bases between them. CDR3 length: 14 amino acids. Based on the CDR3 plus reference TRBV18 and TRBJ2-7, the full variable domain is NAGVMQNPRHLVRRRGQEARLRCSPMKGHSHVYWYRQLPEEGLKFMVYLQKENIIDESGMPKERFSAEFPKEGPSILRIQQVVRGDSAAYFCASSQSGTSYEQYFGPGTRLTVT.

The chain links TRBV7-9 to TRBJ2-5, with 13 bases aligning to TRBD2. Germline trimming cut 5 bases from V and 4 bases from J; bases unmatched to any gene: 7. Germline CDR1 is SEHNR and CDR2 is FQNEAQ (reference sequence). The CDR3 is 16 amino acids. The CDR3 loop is CASSTRTSGRGETQYF. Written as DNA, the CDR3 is TGTGCCAGCAGCACTCGGACTAGCGGGAGAGGAGAGACCCAGTACTTC.

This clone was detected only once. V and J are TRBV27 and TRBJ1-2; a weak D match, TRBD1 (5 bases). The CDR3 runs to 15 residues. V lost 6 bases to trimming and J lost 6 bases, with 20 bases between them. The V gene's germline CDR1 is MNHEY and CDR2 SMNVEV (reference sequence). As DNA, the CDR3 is TGTGCCAGCAGCTTTCGGGCAGGGAACATGAATGGCTACACCTTC. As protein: CASSFRAGNMNGYTF.

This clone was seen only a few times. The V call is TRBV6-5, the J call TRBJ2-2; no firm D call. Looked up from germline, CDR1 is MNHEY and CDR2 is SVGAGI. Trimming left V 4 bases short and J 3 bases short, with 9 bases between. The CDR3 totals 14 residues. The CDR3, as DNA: TGTGCCAGCAGTTCTCGGTCCTACACCGGGGAGCTGTTTTTT. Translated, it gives CASSSRSYTGELFF.

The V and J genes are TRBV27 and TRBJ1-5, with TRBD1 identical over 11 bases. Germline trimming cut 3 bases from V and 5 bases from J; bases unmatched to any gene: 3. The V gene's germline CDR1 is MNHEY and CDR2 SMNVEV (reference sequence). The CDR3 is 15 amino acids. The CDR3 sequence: CASSFGTGGDQPQHF. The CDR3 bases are TGTGCCAGCAGTTTCGGGACAGGGGGGGATCAGCCCCAGCATTTT.

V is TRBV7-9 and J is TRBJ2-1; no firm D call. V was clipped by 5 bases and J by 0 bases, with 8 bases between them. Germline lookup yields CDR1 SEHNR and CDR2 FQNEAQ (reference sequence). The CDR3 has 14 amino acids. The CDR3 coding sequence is TGTGCCAGCAGCCACCCCAGCTCCTACAATGAGCAGTTCTTC. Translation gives CASSHPSSYNEQFF.

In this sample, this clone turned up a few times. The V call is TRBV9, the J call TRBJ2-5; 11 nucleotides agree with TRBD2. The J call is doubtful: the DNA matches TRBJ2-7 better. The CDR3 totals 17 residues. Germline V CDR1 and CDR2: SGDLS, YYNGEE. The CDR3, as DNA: TGTGCCAGCAGCGTAGGGTTGGGGACTAGCGGCACCTACGAGCAGTACTTC. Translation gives CASSVGLGTSGTYEQYF.

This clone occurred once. This CDR3 reads CASSPRQGETQYF. The CDR3 DNA reads as TGTGCCAGCAGCCCCCGACAGGGAGAGACCCAGTACTTC. The V and J genes are TRBV5-4 and TRBJ2-5; 7 bases fit TRBD1. The CDR3 length is 13 residues. V lost 4 bases to trimming and J lost 4 bases; unmatched junction nucleotides: 4. CDR1 is SGHNT, CDR2 YYREEE, per germline (reference sequence).

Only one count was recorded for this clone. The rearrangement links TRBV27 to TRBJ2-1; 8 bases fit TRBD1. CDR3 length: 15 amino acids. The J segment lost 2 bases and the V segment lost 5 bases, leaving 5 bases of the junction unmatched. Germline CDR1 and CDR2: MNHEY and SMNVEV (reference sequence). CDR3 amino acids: CASSPTGVPYNEQFF. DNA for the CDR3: TGTGCCAGCAGTCCGACAGGGGTGCCCTACAATGAGCAGTTCTTC.

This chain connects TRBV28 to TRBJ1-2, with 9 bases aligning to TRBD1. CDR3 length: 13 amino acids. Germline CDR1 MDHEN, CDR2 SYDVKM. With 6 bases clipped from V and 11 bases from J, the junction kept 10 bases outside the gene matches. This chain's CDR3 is CASSSSQGARYTF. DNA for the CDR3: TGTGCCAGCAGCTCATCACAGGGGGCGAGGTACACCTTC.

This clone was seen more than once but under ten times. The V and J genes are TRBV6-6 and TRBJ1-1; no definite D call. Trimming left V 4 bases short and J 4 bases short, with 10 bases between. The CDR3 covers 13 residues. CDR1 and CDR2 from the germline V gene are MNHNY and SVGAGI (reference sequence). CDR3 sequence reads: CASSSLRGTEAFF. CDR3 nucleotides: TGTGCCAGCAGTTCGCTCAGAGGCACTGAAGCTTTCTTT.

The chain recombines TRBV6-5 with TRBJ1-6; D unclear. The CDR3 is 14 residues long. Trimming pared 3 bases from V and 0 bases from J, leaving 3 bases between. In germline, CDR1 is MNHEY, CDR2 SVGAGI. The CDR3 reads CASSYNSYNSPLHF. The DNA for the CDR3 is TGTGCCAGCAGTTATAACTCCTATAATTCACCCCTCCACTTT.

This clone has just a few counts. This CDR3 reads CASSESQGSNQPQHF. CDR3 sequence (DNA): TGCGCCAGCAGTGAGTCCCAGGGGAGTAATCAGCCCCAGCATTTT. J is TRBJ1-5 and V is TRBV10-2; maybe TRBD1 (6 bases). This CDR3 region has 15 residues. V lost 0 bases and J lost 4, with 10 bases in between. CDR1 and CDR2 from the germline V gene are WSHSY and SAAADI.

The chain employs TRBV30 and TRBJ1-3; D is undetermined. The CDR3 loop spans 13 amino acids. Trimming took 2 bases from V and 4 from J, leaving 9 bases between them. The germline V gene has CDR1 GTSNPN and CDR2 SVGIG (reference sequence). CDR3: CAWSIQAGNTIYF. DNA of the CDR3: TGTGCCTGGAGTATCCAGGCGGGAAACACCATATATTTT. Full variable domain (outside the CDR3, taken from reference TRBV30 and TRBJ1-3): SQTIHQWPATLVQPVGSPLSLECTVEGTSNPNLYWYRQAAGRGLQLLFYSVGIGQISSEVPQNLSASRPQDRQFILSSKKLLLSDSGFYLCAWSIQAGNTIYFGEGSWLTVV.

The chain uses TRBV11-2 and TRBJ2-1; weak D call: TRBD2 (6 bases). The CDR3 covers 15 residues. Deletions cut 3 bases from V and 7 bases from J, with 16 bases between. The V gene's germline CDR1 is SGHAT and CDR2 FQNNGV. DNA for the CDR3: TGTGCCAGCAGCTTGGACCAGGGACTCCTTAATGAGCAGTTCTTC. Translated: CASSLDQGLLNEQFF.

CDR3 sequence (DNA): TGTGCCAGCAGCTTGGGACAGGGAACCGGGGAGCTGTTTTTT. Protein: CASSLGQGTGELFF. V usage is TRBV11-3 and J usage is TRBJ2-2, with 9 bases fitting TRBD1. The germline gives CDR1 SGHNT, CDR2 YENEEA. The V segment lost 3 bases and the J segment 5 bases; nucleotides outside the gene matches: 1. This CDR3 has 14 amino acids.

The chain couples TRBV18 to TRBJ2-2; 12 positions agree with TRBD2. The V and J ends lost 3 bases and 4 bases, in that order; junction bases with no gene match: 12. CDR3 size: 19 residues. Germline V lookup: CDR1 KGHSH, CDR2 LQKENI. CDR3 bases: TGTGCCAGCTCACCGACACACATAGGACTAGCGGGGATCACCGGGGAGCTGTTTTTT. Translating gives CASSPTHIGLAGITGELFF.

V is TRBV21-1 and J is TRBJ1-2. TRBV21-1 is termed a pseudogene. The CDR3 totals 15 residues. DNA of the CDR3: TGTGCCAGCAGCCCCCGACAGCCGGAGGGCTATGGCTACACCTTC. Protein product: CASSPRQPEGYGYTF.

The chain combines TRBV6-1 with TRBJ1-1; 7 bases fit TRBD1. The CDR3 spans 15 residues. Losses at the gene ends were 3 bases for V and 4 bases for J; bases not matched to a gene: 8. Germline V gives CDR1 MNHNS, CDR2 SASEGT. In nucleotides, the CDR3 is TGTGCCAGCAGTGAGTACAGGGGTCGAGGCACTGAAGCTTTCTTT. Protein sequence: CASSEYRGRGTEAFF.

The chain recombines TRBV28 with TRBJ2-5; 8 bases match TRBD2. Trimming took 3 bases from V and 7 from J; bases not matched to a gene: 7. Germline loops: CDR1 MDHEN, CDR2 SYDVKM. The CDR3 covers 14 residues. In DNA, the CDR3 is TGTGCCAGCAGTTTTCCCCCGGGAGGGGGGACCCAGTACTTC. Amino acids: CASSFPPGGGTQYF.